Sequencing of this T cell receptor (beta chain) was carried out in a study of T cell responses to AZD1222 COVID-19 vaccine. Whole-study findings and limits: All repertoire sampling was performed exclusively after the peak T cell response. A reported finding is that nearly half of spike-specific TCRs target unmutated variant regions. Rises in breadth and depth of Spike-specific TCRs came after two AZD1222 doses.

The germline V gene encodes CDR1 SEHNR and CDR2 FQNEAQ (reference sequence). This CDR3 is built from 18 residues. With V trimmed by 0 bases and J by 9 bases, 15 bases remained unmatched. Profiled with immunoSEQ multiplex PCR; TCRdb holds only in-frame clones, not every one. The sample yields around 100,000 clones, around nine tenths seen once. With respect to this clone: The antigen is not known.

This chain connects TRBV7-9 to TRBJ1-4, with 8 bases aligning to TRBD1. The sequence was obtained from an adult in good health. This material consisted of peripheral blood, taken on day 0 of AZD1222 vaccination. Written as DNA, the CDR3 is TGTGCCAGCAGCTTAGCGGTACCCGGGACAGGTGGGGTGAAAAAACTGTTTTTT. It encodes CASSLAVPGTGGVKKLFF.